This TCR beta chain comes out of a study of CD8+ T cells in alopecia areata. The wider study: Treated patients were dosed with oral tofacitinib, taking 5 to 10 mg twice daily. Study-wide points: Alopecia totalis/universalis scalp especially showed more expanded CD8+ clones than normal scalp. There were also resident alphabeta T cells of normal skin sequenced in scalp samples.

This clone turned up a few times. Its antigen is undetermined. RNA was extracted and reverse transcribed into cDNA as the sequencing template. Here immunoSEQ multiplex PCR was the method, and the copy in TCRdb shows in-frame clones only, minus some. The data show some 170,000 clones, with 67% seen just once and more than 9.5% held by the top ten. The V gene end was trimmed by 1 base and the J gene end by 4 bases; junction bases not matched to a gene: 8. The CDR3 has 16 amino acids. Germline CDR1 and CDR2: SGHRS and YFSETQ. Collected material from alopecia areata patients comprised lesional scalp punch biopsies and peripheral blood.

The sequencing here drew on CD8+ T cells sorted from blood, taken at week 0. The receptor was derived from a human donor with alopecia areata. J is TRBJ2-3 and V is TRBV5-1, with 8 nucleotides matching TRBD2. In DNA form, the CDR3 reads TGCGCCAGCAGCTTGACGCGGGGGGCAGAGGCAGATACGCAGTATTTT. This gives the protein CASSLTRGAEADTQYF.